A single sample gave rise to the 15 T cell receptor beta chains below, sequenced in a study of PD-1 blockade in classical Hodgkin lymphoma. Profiled with immunoSEQ multiplex PCR; TCRdb holds only in-frame clones, not every one. The sample contains around 30,000 clones, 72% of which appear only once. Time point denoted: cycle 4 day 1 (C4D1), after around six weeks of nivolumab. Each patient relapsed following autologous stem cell transplantation, and prior brentuximab vedotin exposure differed. The material was peripheral blood mononuclear cells (PBMCs), obtained before the fourth cycle of nivolumab. The receptors were sampled from a human donor with classical Hodgkin lymphoma.

The V gene is TRBV28, the J gene TRBJ2-4; tentatively, D is TRBD2 (6 bases). V lost 1 base and J 0 bases, leaving 25 bases between the germline ends. The germline gives CDR1 MDHEN, CDR2 SYDVKM. This CDR3 has 21 amino acids. The CDR3, as DNA: TGTGCCAGCAGTTTATATGGGGATACAGGCCAGGCGGGACTAGCCAAAAACATTCAGTACTTC. Encoded protein: CASSLYGDTGQAGLAKNIQYF.

This chain connects TRBV7-9 to TRBJ1-4; D not certain. The CDR3 sequence is 14 residues long. V shed 6 bases and J shed 4 bases, with 12 bases lying between them. CDR1 is SEHNR and CDR2 is FQNEAQ in the germline V gene (reference sequence). The CDR3 DNA is TGTGCCAGCAGTAACCCCGACCATAATGAAAAACTGTTTTTT. Protein sequence: CASSNPDHNEKLFF.

This clone has only a few counts. The V gene is TRBV5-8, the J gene TRBJ2-1; tentative D call: TRBD1 (6 bases). V lost 3 bases, J lost 7 bases, and 17 bases lay in between. Germline CDR1 reads SGHTS; CDR2 reads YDEGEE. The CDR3 runs to 15 residues. This chain's CDR3 is CASSSYRDMENEQFF. The DNA for the CDR3 is TGTGCCAGCAGCTCTTACCGGGACATGGAAAATGAGCAGTTCTTC.

The rearrangement uses TRBV7-2 and TRBJ2-3; 12 bases match TRBD1. The CDR3 loop spans 18 amino acids. The trim removed 5 bases at V and 5 bases at J, leaving 14 bases unmatched. Germline CDR1 is SGHTA and CDR2 is FQGNSA. The CDR3 loop reads CASSLGVGTGGRRDTQYF. For the CDR3, the DNA is TGTGCCAGCAGCCTAGGCGTCGGGACAGGGGGCAGGAGAGATACGCAGTATTTT.

As DNA, the CDR3 is TGCGCCAGCAGCCAAGATAAGGCGGGAGAAAATCAGCCCCAGCATTTT. Protein sequence: CASSQDKAGENQPQHF. This chain links TRBV4-1 with TRBJ1-5, with unresolved D. Germline values: CDR1 MGHRA, CDR2 YSYEKL. V lost 0 bases, J lost 4 bases, and 13 bases lay in between. This CDR3 has 16 residues.

V and J are TRBV19 and TRBJ2-6; 10 bases line up with TRBD1. The V gene end was trimmed by 5 bases and the J gene end by 0 bases; junction bases not matched to a gene: 4. The germline V gene has CDR1 LNHDA and CDR2 SQIVND (reference sequence). This CDR3 comprises 17 residues. The CDR3 spells CASSSDRGLSGANVLTF. The CDR3 nucleotides read TGTGCCAGTAGTTCCGACAGGGGGCTCTCTGGGGCCAACGTCCTGACTTTC.

This clone was counted a few times. The gene calls are TRBV30 and TRBJ1-1, with no clear D. With 6 bases removed from V and 7 bases from J, the gap between germline ends came to 18 bases. Germline-derived CDR1 and CDR2 are GTSNPN and SVGIG (reference sequence). CDR3 length: 13 amino acids. The CDR3 sequence: CACHPDRNYEAFF. The CDR3 DNA follows: TGTGCCTGCCATCCGGACCGAAATTATGAAGCTTTCTTT.

This clone has a single count. V is TRBV27 and J is TRBJ2-1; D not certain. Between the trimmed V and J ends, which lost 3 bases and 9 bases, there was a span of 12 bases. Germline CDR1 is MNHEY and CDR2 is SMNVEV (reference sequence). The CDR3 runs 13 residues. The CDR3 DNA follows: TGTGCCAGCAGTTTCTTACAGAGCCCTGAGCAGTTCTTC. Translating gives CASSFLQSPEQFF.

Remarks on this clone: The sample has other DNA sequences that encode this CDR3 too. The chain uses TRBV4-3 and TRBJ1-1; TRBD1 aligns across 8 bases. The CDR3 length is 15 residues. CDR1 is LGHNA, CDR2 YSLEER, per germline. The V and J ends lost 1 base and 1 base, in that order; junction bases with no gene match: 2. The CDR3 DNA reads as TGCGCCAGCAGCCAAGTAGGACAGGGGAACACTGAAGCTTTCTTT. Its protein product is CASSQVGQGNTEAFF.

The J gene is TRBJ2-1, the V gene TRBV19, with TRBD1 as a possible D gene (5 bases). The germline gives CDR1 LNHDA, CDR2 SQIVND (reference sequence). The CDR3 has 20 residues. V was cut by 7 bases and J by 8 bases, with 36 bases left in between. The DNA of the CDR3 is TGTGCCAGTATCCCAGGGTCGGCCAGACAAGGGGAAACGGGCCGCCATGAGCAGTTCTTC. As protein: CASIPGSARQGETGRHEQFF.

The genes are TRBV6-5 and TRBJ2-5, with D perhaps matching TRBD2 (6 bases). The ends were cut back, 5 bases at V and 4 bases at J, with 14 bases in the middle. The length of the CDR3 is 14 residues. Germline V gene data show CDR1 as MNHEY and CDR2 as SVGAGI. The CDR3, as DNA: TGTGCCAGCAGTCCCCGCTCTAGCGCAGAGACCCAGTACTTC. It specifies CASSPRSSAETQYF.

The V call is TRBV6-5, the J call TRBJ1-5; 7 positions match TRBD1. This CDR3 is built from 15 residues. With 10 bases clipped from V and 2 bases from J, the junction kept 11 bases outside the gene matches. Germline CDR1 is MNHEY and CDR2 is SVGAGI. The CDR3, as DNA: TGTGCCACCGCTTCCCTTGGACAGGGCAATCAGCCCCAGCATTTT. As protein: CATASLGQGNQPQHF.

The chain has TRBV5-1 and TRBJ2-2; D not resolved. V was pared by 4 bases and J by 1 base, with 17 bases between. The CDR3 is 17 residues long. The germline V gene has CDR1 SGHRS and CDR2 YFSETQ. The CDR3 reads CASSARPAGGNTGELFF. The CDR3 DNA is TGCGCCAGCAGCGCCCGTCCAGCAGGCGGGAACACCGGGGAGCTGTTTTTT.

V usage is TRBV28 and J usage is TRBJ1-1, with D possibly being TRBD1 (5 bases). The germline V gene has CDR1 MDHEN and CDR2 SYDVKM. This CDR3 contains 13 residues. The V and J ends lost 7 bases and 6 bases respectively, with 15 bases between them. CDR3 sequence: CASIRQGRAEAFF. The DNA of the CDR3 is TGTGCCAGCATAAGGCAGGGTAGAGCTGAAGCTTTCTTT. The whole variable domain, filled in from reference TRBV28 and TRBJ1-1, reads DVKVTQSSRYLVKRTGEKVFLECVQDMDHENMFWYRQDPGLGLRLIYFSYDVKMKEKGDIPEGYSVSREKKERFSLILESASTNQTSMYLCASIRQGRAEAFFGQGTRLTVV.

This chain joins TRBV6-1 and TRBJ1-2; 9 bases agree with TRBD1. This CDR3 has 17 amino acids. CDR1 is MNHNS, CDR2 SASEGT, per germline. The V and J ends lost 4 bases and 6 bases, in that order; junction bases with no gene match: 15. The CDR3 DNA reads TGTGCCAGCAGTGCACTCTGGCCGAATACAGGGGGCAATGGCTACACCTTC. It yields the protein CASSALWPNTGGNGYTF.